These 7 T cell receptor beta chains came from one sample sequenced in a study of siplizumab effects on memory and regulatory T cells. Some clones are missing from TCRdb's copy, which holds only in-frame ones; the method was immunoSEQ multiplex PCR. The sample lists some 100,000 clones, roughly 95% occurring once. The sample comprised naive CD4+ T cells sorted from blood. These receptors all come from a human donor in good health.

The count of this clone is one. For the CDR3, the DNA is TGTGCCAGCAGTGCCCGACAGGGGGCGAACACTGAAGCTTTCTTT. Its protein product is CASSARQGANTEAFF. V usage is TRBV6-1 and J usage is TRBJ1-1; 10 nucleotides match TRBD1. CDR1 is MNHNS, CDR2 SASEGT, per germline. V dropped 4 bases and J dropped 1; count of bases not matched to a gene: 3. CDR3 size: 15 residues.

CDR3 region: CASSLESGVLGEQYF. In nucleotides, the CDR3 is TGTGCCAGCAGCCTAGAGAGCGGGGTATTGGGCGAGCAGTACTTC. V and J are TRBV4-2 and TRBJ2-7; 7 nucleotides line up with TRBD2. With V trimmed by 4 bases and J by 6 bases, 12 bases remained unmatched. The CDR3 runs to 15 residues. CDR1 is LGHNA, CDR2 YNFKEQ, per germline.

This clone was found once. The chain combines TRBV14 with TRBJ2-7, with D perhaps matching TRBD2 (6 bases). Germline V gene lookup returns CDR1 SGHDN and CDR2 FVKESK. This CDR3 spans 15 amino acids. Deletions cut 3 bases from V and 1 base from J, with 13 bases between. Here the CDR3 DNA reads TGTGCCAGCAGCCAGGGTCCGGGGGTTTCCTACGAGCAGTACTTC. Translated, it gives CASSQGPGVSYEQYF.

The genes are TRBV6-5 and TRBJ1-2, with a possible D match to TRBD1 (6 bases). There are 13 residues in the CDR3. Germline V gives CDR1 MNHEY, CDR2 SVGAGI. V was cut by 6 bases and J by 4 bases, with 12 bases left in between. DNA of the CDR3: TGTGCCAGCAGACCTACAGGGAGCTATGGCTACACCTTC. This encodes CASRPTGSYGYTF.

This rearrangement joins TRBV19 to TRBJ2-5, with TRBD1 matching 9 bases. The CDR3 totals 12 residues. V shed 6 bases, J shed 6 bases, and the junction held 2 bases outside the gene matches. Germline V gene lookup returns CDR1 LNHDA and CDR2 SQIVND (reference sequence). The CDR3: CASRGQGQTQYF. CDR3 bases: TGTGCCAGTAGGGGACAGGGACAGACCCAGTACTTC.

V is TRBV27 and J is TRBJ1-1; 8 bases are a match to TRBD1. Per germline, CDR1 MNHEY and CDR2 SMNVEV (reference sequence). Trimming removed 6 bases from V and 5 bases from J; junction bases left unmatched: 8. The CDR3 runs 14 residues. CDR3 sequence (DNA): TGTGCCAGCAGGCTCAGGGGGCTTTGGACTGAAGCTTTCTTT. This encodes CASRLRGLWTEAFF.

The CDR3: CASSIDPAGGRQPQHF. The CDR3 DNA reads as TGTGCCAGTAGTATAGACCCCGCGGGAGGGCGTCAGCCCCAGCATTTT. The V call is TRBV19, the J call TRBJ1-5; D is unresolved. Germline lookup yields CDR1 LNHDA and CDR2 SQIVND (reference sequence). The V and J ends lost 0 bases and 6 bases respectively, with 15 bases between them. The CDR3 is made up of 16 amino acids.